A selection of T cell receptor beta chains follows, all from one sample in a study of CD8 T cells in Susac syndrome. TCRdb re-called the immunoSEQ multiplex PCR reads through MiXCR, storing one row per CDR3 protein. The sample carries approximately 200,000 distinct CDR3 sequences, 92% recorded once. The sequencing input was CD8+ T cells from PBMCs. Every receptor here comes from a human donor with multiple sclerosis. CDR3s include the opening cysteine and the closing phenylalanine or tryptophan. The D gene is left open where the match is weak. Clone size is stated in some rows and not others, as once, few, many or a class when expanded.

TRBV9	TRBJ1-1	-	-	TGTGCCAGCAGCACTTCCATGGGGCACACTGAAGCTTTCTTT	CASSTSMGHTEAFF
TRBV30	TRBJ1-5	-	-	TGTGCCTGGAGTGTAGGGGCAAGGCAGCCCCAGCATTTT	CAWSVGARQPQHF
TRBV6-5	TRBJ2-1	-	TRBD2	TGTGCCAGCAGTTACTCCGATCGGCAGCGGGGGGACTACAATGAGCAGTTCTTC	CASSYSDRQRGDYNEQFF
TRBV2	TRBJ2-5	-	-	TGTGCCAGCAGGAGATTCATAGCAGAACAAGAGACCCAGTACTTC	CASRRFIAEQETQYF
TRBV27	TRBJ2-5	-	-	TGTGCCAGCAGTTCCGACCTTAGTTGGAAAGAGACCCAGTACTTC	CASSSDLSWKETQYF
TRBV13	TRBJ2-1	-	-	TGTGCCAGCAGCCCTTCCCGGGGGAATGAGCAGTTCTTC	CASSPSRGNEQFF
TRBV13	TRBJ2-5	-	TRBD1	TGTGCCAGCAGCTTAGCCGGGACAGGCCAAGAGACCCAGTACTTC	CASSLAGTGQETQYF
TRBV2	TRBJ2-2	-	-	TGTGCCAGCAGTGTGGCCGACCCGACCTGGCAGACCGGGGAGCTGTTTTTT	CASSVADPTWQTGELFF
TRBV25-1	TRBJ1-2	-	TRBD1	TGTGCCAGCACCCAGACAGGGGATGGCTACACCTTC	CASTQTGDGYTF
TRBV18	TRBJ2-1	-	TRBD2	TGTGCCAGCTCACCAGGGAGCGGGGGGTCCTACAATGAGCAGTTCTTC	CASSPGSGGSYNEQFF
TRBV10-1	TRBJ1-1	-	-	TGCGCCTACCTAGGGCCGAACACTGAAGCTTTCTTT	CAYLGPNTEAFF
TRBV9	TRBJ2-3	-	-	TGTGCCAGCAAGGCACCTAGCACAGATACGCAGTATTTT	CASKAPSTDTQYF
TRBV3-1	TRBJ2-7	-	TRBD1	TGTGCCAGCAGCCAAGACCCCCCCGGGACAGGGTTCTACGAGCAGTACTTC	CASSQDPPGTGFYEQYF
TRBV5-4	TRBJ2-7	-	-	TGTGCCAGCTTCTCCCGAGGGGCTCCCGACGAGCAGTACTTC	CASFSRGAPDEQYF
TRBV15	TRBJ2-5	-	-	TGTGCCACCAGCAGAGATCAGTCCAGTCAAGAGACCCAGTACTTC	CATSRDQSSQETQYF
TRBV30	TRBJ2-3	-	-	TGTGCCTGGAGTGTACTAACCACAGATACGCAGTATTTT	CAWSVLTTDTQYF
TRBV9	TRBJ2-7	-	TRBD1	TGTGCCAGCAGCGTTGGGGACAGTACGAACTACGAGCAGTACTTC	CASSVGDSTNYEQYF
TRBV2	TRBJ2-3	-	TRBD1	TGTGCCAGCAGTGGACATCCCCTGGACAGGCTCCAATACACAGATACGCAGTATTTT	CASSGHPLDRLQYTDTQYF
TRBV13	TRBJ1-4	-	-	TGTGCCAGCACCCTAATGGCAGGCGCGAATGAAAAACTGTTTTTT	CASTLMAGANEKLFF
TRBV12-3/TRBV12-4	TRBJ1-3	-	-	TGTGCCAGCAGTTTGATGGCAGACACCATATATTTT	CASSLMADTIYF
TRBV18	TRBJ2-5	-	-	TGTGCCAGCTCACCATGGCCCACCACAACCGAAGCGGAGACCCAGTACTTC	CASSPWPTTTEAETQYF
TRBV7-9	TRBJ1-5	-	-	TGTGCCAGCAGCTCCTCGGGGGGGCGGCGCAATCAGCCCCAGCATTTT	CASSSSGGRRNQPQHF
TRBV6-1	TRBJ1-6	-	-	TGTGCCAGCAGCGCCGAGGTGGTTGTTTTCGCAAAATCGAATTCACCCCTCCACTTT	CASSAEVVVFAKSNSPLHF
TRBV28	TRBJ2-5	-	-	TGTGCCAGCAGTTTCGGGCTGACCCAGTACTTC	CASSFGLTQYF
TRBV7-9	TRBJ1-1	-	-	TGTGCCAGCAGCTCGTTCGGGGGCGAGAATGAAGCTTTCTTT	CASSSFGGENEAFF
TRBV20-1	TRBJ2-3	-	-	TGCAGTGCTAGAGTCGGGCGGAGTACAGATACGCAGTATTTT	CSARVGRSTDTQYF
TRBV30	TRBJ2-5	-	-	TGTGCCTCGCTGGGGCCTCAAGAGACCCAGTACTTC	CASLGPQETQYF
TRBV5-1	TRBJ2-7	-	TRBD2	TGCGCCAGCAGCTGGTCAGACTGGACTAGCTCCTACGAGCAGTACTTC	CASSWSDWTSSYEQYF
TRBV5-4	TRBJ1-2	-	TRBD1	TGTGCCAGCAGCAACCGGGACAGGGAGGTTTACGGCTACACCTTC	CASSNRDREVYGYTF
TRBV20-1	TRBJ1-6	-	TRBD1	TGCAGTGCTGGACAGACAGGGTTAAATTCACCCCTCCACTTT	CSAGQTGLNSPLHF
TRBV3-1	TRBJ2-3	-	TRBD2	TGTGCCAGCAGCCAAGATAGCGTAGCGGGGGGAACAGATACGCAGTATTTT	CASSQDSVAGGTDTQYF
TRBV30	TRBJ1-2	-	-	TGTGCCTGGAGTGAAGGGTACACCTATGGCTACACCTTC	CAWSEGYTYGYTF
TRBV29-1	TRBJ2-2	few	-	TGCAGCGTTGAAAAGGCAGGGCATCCCGGGGAGCTGTTTTTT	CSVEKAGHPGELFF
TRBV9	TRBJ2-3	once	-	TGTGCCAGCAGCGTAGAGCCGGGGTACACAGATACGCAGTATTTT	CASSVEPGYTDTQYF
TRBV5-1	TRBJ1-1	-	TRBD1	TGCGCCAGCAGCTTCGACACAGGGGGCAGAACTGAAGCTTTCTTT	CASSFDTGGRTEAFF
TRBV11-2	TRBJ1-1	-	-	TGTGCCAGCAGCTTACACAGCAGGGTCGGGTTGGCTACTGAAGCTTTCTTT	CASSLHSRVGLATEAFF
TRBV11-3	TRBJ2-3	-	-	TGTGCCAGCAGCGCCCGCACAGATACGCAGTATTTT	CASSARTDTQYF
TRBV11-2	TRBJ2-3	-	-	TGTGCCAGCAGCTATGATCCAGATACGCAGTATTTT	CASSYDPDTQYF
TRBV29-1	TRBJ2-2	-	-	TGCAGCGTTGTGATTCCAACCGGGGAGCTGTTTTTT	CSVVIPTGELFF
TRBV20-1	TRBJ2-3	-	-	TGCAGTGCCTTCTACCCCCACCTGGCGGGGCCAGATACGCAGTATTTT	CSAFYPHLAGPDTQYF
TRBV2	TRBJ1-4	-	-	TGTGCCAGCCAACGATCGACAGGCCGGGAGAAACTGTTTTTT	CASQRSTGREKLFF
TRBV23-1	TRBJ2-4	-	TRBD1	TGCGCCTGGGGGGGACAGGGGTACGCCTTC	CAWGGQGYAF
TRBV9	TRBJ2-1	-	-	TGTGCCAGCAGCGCCGCTCCTGTGGATGAGCAGTTCTTC	CASSAAPVDEQFF
TRBV6-5	TRBJ2-3	-	-	TGTGCCAGCACCATACACGAGGGGGATACGCAGTATTTT	CASTIHEGDTQYF
TRBV9	TRBJ2-1	-	-	TGTGCCAGCAAAGGCCCAGGGGGGGGGAACCACAATGAGCAGTTCTTC	CASKGPGGGNHNEQFF
TRBV3-1	TRBJ2-3	-	TRBD1	TGTGCCAGCAGCCAAAACGACAGGGCGGGAGATACGCAGTATTTT	CASSQNDRAGDTQYF
TRBV15	TRBJ2-1	once	-	TGTGCCACCAGCAGTATCCGAGTCTCCTACAATGAGCAGTTCTTC	CATSSIRVSYNEQFF
TRBV10-2	TRBJ2-3	once	-	TGCGCCAGCAGTGAGGGAGCGGGTGAAGATACGCAGTATTTT	CASSEGAGEDTQYF